The 15 T cell receptor beta chains below all came from one sample that was sequenced in a study of T cell repertoires in cytomegalovirus infection. TCRdb itself ran the reads through MiXCR, one entry per CDR3 protein. Found here are approximately 630,000 distinct CDR3 sequences, less than 25% of them singletons; the top ten hold approximately 8.2%. Sequencing used CD8+ T cells from PBMCs. The source of these receptors is a human donor in good health (CMV status not recorded). Some clones in this sample may be carry-over from other donors' samples.

The J gene is TRBJ2-2, the V gene TRBV6-8, with TRBD1 identical over 9 bases. V lost 5 bases to trimming and J lost 3 bases; unmatched junction nucleotides: 10. CDR1 MNHGY and CDR2 SAAAGT come from the germline V gene. This CDR3 is 17 amino acids long. CDR3 DNA sequence: TGTGCCAGCAGTATCCCGGGACAGGGAGGTCACACCGGGGAGCTGTTTTTT. This sequence encodes CASSIPGQGGHTGELFF.

This clonotype has ten or more counts. The rearrangement uses TRBV7-8 and TRBJ2-5, with 9 bases identical to TRBD1. Trimming took 6 bases from V and 4 from J; bases not matched to a gene: 15. The CDR3 loop spans 17 amino acids. In germline, CDR1 is SGHVS, CDR2 FQNEAQ. The CDR3 protein is CASRKSGQGSFVETQYF. The CDR3 DNA is TGTGCCAGCAGAAAATCGGGACAGGGTAGTTTCGTAGAGACCCAGTACTTC.

This clonotype was seen more than once but under ten times. V is TRBV15 and J is TRBJ1-2; the D is unclear. V was trimmed by 7 bases and J by 5 bases, leaving 14 bases between them. This CDR3 has 13 residues. Germline V lookup: CDR1 LNHNV, CDR2 YYDKDF (reference sequence). The CDR3 region has the DNA TGTGCCACCAAGGGCTCCGGGCCGTATGGCTACACCTTC. Protein product: CATKGSGPYGYTF.

This clonotype was seen only a few times. This sequence joins TRBV6-6 and TRBJ2-7; TRBD1 matches 11 bases. Germline V CDR1 and CDR2: MNHNY, SVGAGI (reference sequence). J was trimmed by 2 bases and V by 8 bases; bases with no gene match: 5. This CDR3 spans 14 amino acids. CDR3 amino acids: CASGAGQGAYEQYV. CDR3 bases: TGTGCCAGCGGGGCGGGACAGGGGGCCTACGAGCAGTACGTC.

The chain joins TRBV12-3 or TRBV12-4 to TRBJ2-1, with 8 nucleotides matching TRBD1. The junction had 10 bases not matched to a gene; V was cut back by 3 bases and J by 9 bases. This CDR3 contains 15 residues. For the CDR3, the DNA is TGTGCCAGCAGTTTCCGTCCCCAGGGGGCGGGTGAGCAGTTCTTC. It encodes CASSFRPQGAGEQFF.

In the case of this clonotype: As the CDR3 is not closed by the conserved phenylalanine or tryptophan, this likely results from a read error. The chain joins TRBV2 to TRBJ2-4; 7 bases agree with TRBD1. Germline CDR1 is SNHLY and CDR2 is FYNNEI. This CDR3 is 14 amino acids long. Unmatched junction bases numbered 9, after V lost 10 bases and J lost 3 bases. This CDR3 is CAKQGNSDKNIQYS. Written as DNA, the CDR3 is TGTGCCAAACAGGGGAACTCGGACAAAAACATTCAGTACTCC.

This clonotype turned up a few times. For the CDR3, the DNA is TGTGCCAGCGGACCCTCTCTGTACAATGAGCAGTTCTTC. It encodes CASGPSLYNEQFF. The genes are TRBV13 and TRBJ2-1, with D unclear. Germline loops: CDR1 PRHDT, CDR2 FYEKMQ (reference sequence). V was trimmed by 8 bases and J by 4 bases, leaving 12 bases between them. This CDR3 spans 13 amino acids.

The gene calls are TRBV20-1 and TRBJ2-7; D is ambiguous. Trimming stripped 0 bases from V and 1 base from J, with 7 bases between. In germline, CDR1 is DFQATT, CDR2 SNEGSKA (reference sequence). The CDR3 runs 13 residues. CDR3 region: CSARDSRSYEQYF. DNA of the CDR3: TGCAGTGCTAGAGATAGTCGGTCCTACGAGCAGTACTTC.

The rearrangement links TRBV29-1 to TRBJ2-1; tentative D call: TRBD2 (6 bases). CDR3 length: 18 amino acids. Trimming removed 4 bases at V and 7 bases at J, with 29 bases between. The germline V gene encodes CDR1 SQVTM and CDR2 ANQGSEA. CDR3 amino acids: CSVGGSGDQFSTGNEQFF. The DNA for the CDR3 is TGCAGCGTTGGCGGTAGCGGCGATCAATTCTCTACGGGGAATGAGCAGTTCTTC.

This chain links TRBV20-1 with TRBJ2-1; TRBD1 agrees at 8 bases. The junction had 7 bases not matched to a gene; V was cut back by 8 bases and J by 4 bases. The germline CDR1 and CDR2 sequences are DFQATT and SNEGSKA (reference sequence). CDR3 size: 13 residues. CDR3 amino acids: CSRRDRSYNEQFF. For the CDR3, the DNA is TGCAGTAGACGGGACAGGAGTTACAATGAGCAGTTCTTC.

This clonotype has ten or more counts. Here the CDR3 DNA reads TGTGCCAGCAGCTCAACCCCACAGGGGACTGAAGCTTTCTTT. Residues: CASSSTPQGTEAFF. This chain joins TRBV7-2 and TRBJ1-1; 7 bases match TRBD1. This CDR3 is built from 14 residues. CDR1 SGHTA and CDR2 FQGNSA come from the germline V gene. V trimming: 4 bases; J trimming: 5 bases; junction bases outside the gene matches: 7.

This clonotype was recorded many times. The rearrangement uses TRBV7-2 and TRBJ2-5; TRBD2 agrees at 8 bases. V lost 3 bases to trimming and J lost 0 bases; unmatched junction nucleotides: 6. Germline CDR1 reads SGHTA; CDR2 reads FQGNSA. The CDR3 totals 16 residues. The CDR3 protein is CASSFLLAGYQETQYF. Written as DNA, the CDR3 is TGTGCCAGCAGCTTCTTGCTAGCGGGTTACCAAGAGACCCAGTACTTC.

The chain links TRBV2 to TRBJ2-1, with 11 bases identical to TRBD2. Per germline, CDR1 SNHLY and CDR2 FYNNEI. Trimming removed 6 bases from V and 8 bases from J; junction bases left unmatched: 21. CDR3 length: 19 amino acids. CDR3: CASRRASGGISRVFDEQFF. The CDR3 coding sequence is TGTGCCAGCAGGAGGGCTAGCGGGGGGATTAGCCGGGTGTTCGATGAGCAGTTCTTC. The whole variable domain, filled in from reference TRBV2 and TRBJ2-1, reads EPEVTQTPSHQVTQMGQEVILRCVPISNHLYFYWYRQILGQKVEFLVSFYNNEISEKSEIFDDQFSVERPDGSNFTLKIRSTKLEDSAMYFCASRRASGGISRVFDEQFFGPGTRLTVL.

Regarding this clonotype: It may be a read error: a sequence one base away is much more abundant. The rearrangement uses TRBV12-3 or TRBV12-4 and TRBJ1-1, with 7 bases lining up with TRBD1. The CDR3 has 15 residues. The CDR3: CVSSPTQGGGNEAFF. CDR3 nucleotides: TGTGTCAGCAGTCCTACCCAGGGGGGTGGGAATGAAGCTTTCTTT.

This clonotype was seen a handful of times. The J gene is TRBJ2-1, the V gene TRBV7-3; the match to TRBD2 covers 10 bases. Germline V gives CDR1 SGHTA, CDR2 FQGTGA. The CDR3 has 16 amino acids. V dropped 2 bases and J dropped 8; count of bases not matched to a gene: 9. Written as DNA, the CDR3 is TGTGCCAGCAGCTTACTTTCACTAGCGGGGTTCGATGAGCAGTTCTTC. This encodes CASSLLSLAGFDEQFF.